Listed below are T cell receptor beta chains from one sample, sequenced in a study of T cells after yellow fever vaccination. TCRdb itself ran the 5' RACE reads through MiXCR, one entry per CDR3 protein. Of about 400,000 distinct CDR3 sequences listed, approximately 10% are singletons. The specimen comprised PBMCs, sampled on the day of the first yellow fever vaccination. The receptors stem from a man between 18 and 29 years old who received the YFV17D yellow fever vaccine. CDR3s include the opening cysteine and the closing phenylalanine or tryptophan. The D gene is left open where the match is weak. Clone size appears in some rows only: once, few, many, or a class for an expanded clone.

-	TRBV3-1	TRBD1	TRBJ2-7	CASSWGQGNEQYF	TGTGCCAGCAGCTGGGGACAGGGGAACGAGCAGTACTTC
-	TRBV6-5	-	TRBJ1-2	CASSSPGGGYTF	TGTGCCAGCAGTTCCCCTGGAGGTGGCTACACCTTC
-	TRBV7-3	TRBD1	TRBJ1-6	CASRDRDNSPLHF	TGTGCCAGCAGGGACAGGGATAATTCACCCCTCCACTTT
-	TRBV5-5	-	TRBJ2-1	CASSPNTYYNEQFF	TGTGCCAGCAGCCCCAACACCTATTACAATGAGCAGTTCTTC
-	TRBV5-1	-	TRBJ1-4	CASSFGGDEKLFF	TGCGCCAGCAGCTTCGGAGGGGATGAAAAACTGTTTTTT
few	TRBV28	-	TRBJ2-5	CASSYVPTDQETQYF	TGTGCCAGCAGTTATGTTCCGACAGACCAAGAGACCCAGTACTTC
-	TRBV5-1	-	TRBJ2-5	CASSLFLGSGRETQYF	TGCGCCAGCAGCTTGTTTCTCGGTAGCGGTAGAGAGACCCAGTACTTC
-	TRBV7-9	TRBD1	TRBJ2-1	CASTGQGSYNEQFF	TGTGCCAGCACCGGACAGGGGTCCTACAATGAGCAGTTCTTC
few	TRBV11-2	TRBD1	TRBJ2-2	CASSPGTVNTGELFF	TGTGCCAGCAGCCCCGGGACAGTAAACACCGGGGAGCTGTTTTTT
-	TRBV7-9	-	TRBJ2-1	CASSRILTWGPQVNNEQFF	TGTGCCAGCAGCCGTATACTAACCTGGGGTCCCCAGGTCAACAATGAGCAGTTCTTC
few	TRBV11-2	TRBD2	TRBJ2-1	CASSAEGLAGDLYNEQFF	TGTGCCAGCAGCGCTGAGGGACTAGCGGGGGACTTATACAATGAGCAGTTCTTC
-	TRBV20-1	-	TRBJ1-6	CSAGGGEYSPLHF	TGCAGTGCTGGGGGAGGGGAGTATTCACCCCTCCACTTT
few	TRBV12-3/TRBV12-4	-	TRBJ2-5	CASSYNREETQYF	TGTGCCAGCAGCTACAACAGGGAAGAGACCCAGTACTTC
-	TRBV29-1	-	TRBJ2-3	CSVEWVTGEYTSTDSDTQYF	TGCAGCGTTGAATGGGTAACCGGAGAGTATACTAGCACAGATAGCGATACGCAGTATTTT
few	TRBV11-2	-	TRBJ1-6	CASSSQQGSPLHF	TGTGCCAGCAGCTCTCAACAGGGCTCACCCCTCCACTTT
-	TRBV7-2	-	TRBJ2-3	CASSLDQLDTQYF	TGTGCCAGCAGCTTAGATCAATTGGATACGCAGTATTTT
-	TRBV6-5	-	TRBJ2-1	CASSGQGGSYNEQFF	TGTGCCAGCTCCGGACAGGGAGGGTCCTACAATGAGCAGTTCTTC
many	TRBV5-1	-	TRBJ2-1	CASTGHNEQFF	TGCGCCAGCACAGGTCATAATGAGCAGTTCTTC
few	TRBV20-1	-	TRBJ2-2	CSARARTGELFF	TGCAGTGCGAGGGCACGCACCGGGGAGCTGTTTTTT
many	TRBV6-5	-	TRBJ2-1	CASTERGETDYNEQFF	TGTGCCAGCACCGAAAGGGGGGAGACTGACTACAATGAGCAGTTCTTC
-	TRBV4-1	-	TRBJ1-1	CASSQDRTENTEAFF	TGCGCCAGCAGCCAAGATCGAACGGAGAACACTGAAGCTTTCTTT
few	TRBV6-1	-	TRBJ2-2	CANSRTVNDGELFF	TGTGCCAACAGTCGGACAGTTAACGACGGGGAGCTGTTTTTT
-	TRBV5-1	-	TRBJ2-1	CASSLEETSYNEQFF	TGCGCCAGCAGCTTGGAGGAGACTAGCTACAATGAGCAGTTCTTC
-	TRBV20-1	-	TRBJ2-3	CSGWLGSTDTQYF	TGCAGTGGCTGGTTGGGAAGCACAGATACGCAGTATTTT
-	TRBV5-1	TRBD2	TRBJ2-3	CASSLDGTSGLRTDTQYF	TGCGCCAGCAGCCTGGATGGGACTAGCGGCCTTCGCACAGATACGCAGTATTTT
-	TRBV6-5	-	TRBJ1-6	CASSYSRVGNSPLHF	TGTGCCAGCAGTTACTCGAGAGTTGGAAATTCACCCCTCCACTTT
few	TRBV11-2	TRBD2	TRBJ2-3	CASSQTGLAGLRYF	TGTGCCAGCAGCCAAACTGGACTAGCGGGGCTTCGGTATTTT
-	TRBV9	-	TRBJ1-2	CASSVAWGHGAYGYTF	TGTGCCAGCAGCGTAGCTTGGGGGCACGGGGCCTATGGCTACACCTTC
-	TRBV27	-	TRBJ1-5	CASSLSTTAPGQPQHF	TGTGCCAGCAGTTTATCCACAACAGCGCCCGGTCAGCCCCAGCATTTT
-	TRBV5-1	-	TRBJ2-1	CASSSKTTRDSYRSSYNEQFF	TGCGCCAGCAGCTCGAAAACCACCCGGGACTCCTATCGTTCCTCCTACAATGAGCAGTTCTTC
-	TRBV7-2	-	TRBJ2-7	CASSPLPGGHIYEQYF	TGTGCCAGCAGCCCCCTCCCGGGCGGACACATCTACGAGCAGTACTTC
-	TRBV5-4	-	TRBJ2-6	CASSSDAANVLTF	TGTGCCAGCAGCTCGGACGCCGCCAACGTCCTGACTTTC
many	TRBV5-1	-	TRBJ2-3	CASSITGPDTQYF	TGCGCCAGCAGCATCACCGGGCCAGATACGCAGTATTTT
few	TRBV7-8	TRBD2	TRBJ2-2	CASSFLASGGATGELFF	TGTGCCAGCAGCTTCTTGGCTAGCGGGGGGGCCACCGGGGAGCTGTTTTTT
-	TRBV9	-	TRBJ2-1	CASSVTGNEQFF	TGTGCCAGCAGCGTCACGGGGAATGAGCAGTTCTTC
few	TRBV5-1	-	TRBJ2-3	CASSRTVGDGTDTQYF	TGCGCCAGCAGCCGGACGGTGGGGGACGGCACAGATACGCAGTATTTT
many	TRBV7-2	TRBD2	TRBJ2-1	CASSLGLAGSEQFF	TGTGCCAGCAGCCTGGGACTAGCGGGGTCTGAGCAGTTCTTC
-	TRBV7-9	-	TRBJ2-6	CASSFPRGLYSGANVLTF	TGTGCCAGCAGCTTTCCCAGGGGATTATACTCTGGGGCCAACGTCCTGACTTTC
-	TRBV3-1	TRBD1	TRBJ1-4	CASSPGSGQGEEKLFF	TGTGCCAGCAGCCCGGGATCAGGACAGGGAGAGGAAAAACTGTTTTTT
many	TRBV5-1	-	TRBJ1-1	CASRGGEETEAFF	TGCGCCAGTCGAGGGGGGGAGGAGACTGAAGCTTTCTTT
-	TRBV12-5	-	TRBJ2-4	CASAGGSPPSQYF	TGTGCTAGTGCCGGAGGGAGTCCCCCTTCCCAGTACTTC
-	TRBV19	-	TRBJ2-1	CASSIVSRREQFF	TGTGCCAGTAGTATAGTGTCCCGCAGAGAGCAGTTCTTC
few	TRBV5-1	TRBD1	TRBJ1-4	CASSRAGTGGNEKLFF	TGCGCCAGCAGCCGCGCCGGGACAGGGGGTAATGAAAAACTGTTTTTT
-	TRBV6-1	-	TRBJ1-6	CASTLGGGVSPLHF	TGTGCCAGCACCCTAGGGGGGGGAGTTTCACCCCTCCACTTT